A single sample gave rise to the 23 T cell receptor beta chains below, sequenced in a study of cytomegalovirus exposure and HLA in healthy donors (dated by TCRdb to 2015 to 2018). The library was generated by the immunoSEQ multiplex PCR assay. A mixture of 60 forward primers for TCR Vbeta segments and 13 reverse primers for TCR Jbeta segments was used in the multiplex PCR. TCRdb mirrors the immuneACCESS table, restricted to in-frame sequences. Some clones are absent from its copies; in checked studies, under half trace to an unresolved V gene, and the reason for the others is unknown. Recorded for this sample are some 120,000 clones; about three quarters of them occurred a single time. The ten largest clones capture roughly an eighth of the sample. The sequenced material came from PBMCs. These receptors were collected from a woman in her sixties in good health and CMV-seropositive.

The chain has TRBV7-9 and TRBJ1-1; possible D gene TRBD1, 5 bases. V was pared by 1 base and J by 3 bases, with 6 bases between. This CDR3 contains 13 residues. Germline CDR1 SEHNR, CDR2 FQNEAQ (reference sequence). CDR3 nucleotides: TGTGCCAGCAGCTTAGTAGGGGACACTGAAGCTTTCTTT. Translating it yields CASSLVGDTEAFF.

V is TRBV29-1 and J is TRBJ2-7; possibly TRBD1 for D (6 bases). The CDR3 is 15 residues long. Per the germline V gene, CDR1 is SQVTM and CDR2 is ANQGSEA. Trimming left V 6 bases short and J 2 bases short, with 20 bases between. CDR3 region: CSVYGDGDKAYEQYF. In DNA form, the CDR3 reads TGCAGCGTCTATGGAGATGGGGACAAAGCCTACGAGCAGTACTTC.

J is TRBJ2-3 and V is TRBV7-2; TRBD2 agrees at 10 bases. The trim removed 2 bases at V and 5 bases at J, leaving 7 bases unmatched. The germline gives CDR1 SGHTA, CDR2 FQGNSA. The CDR3 has 16 residues. CDR3 sequence: CASSLKAGGREDTQYF. Here the CDR3 DNA reads TGTGCCAGCAGCTTAAAAGCGGGGGGGCGGGAAGATACGCAGTATTTT.

CDR3 loop: CASRSTGSGGYTF. For the CDR3, the DNA is TGTGCCAGCAGATCGACAGGGTCGGGTGGCTACACCTTC. The chain carries TRBV6-5 and TRBJ1-2, with TRBD1 matching 7 bases. Germline trimming cut 6 bases from V and 7 bases from J; bases unmatched to any gene: 8. Germline CDR1 is MNHEY and CDR2 is SVGAGI. The CDR3 length is 13 residues.

This clone appeared a single time. The chain links TRBV30 to TRBJ1-5; D is unresolved. The CDR3 has 14 residues. Trimming shortened V by 3 bases and J by 5 bases, and 14 bases separated the two germline ends. Germline-derived CDR1 and CDR2 are GTSNPN and SVGIG (reference sequence). CDR3: CAWSPGRADQPQHF. CDR3 coding DNA: TGTGCCTGGAGCCCCGGGAGGGCGGATCAGCCCCAGCATTTT.

The gene calls are TRBV5-5 and TRBJ2-1; tentatively, D is TRBD1 (6 bases). Trimming shortened V by 5 bases and J by 5 bases, and 20 bases separated the two germline ends. Germline V lookup: CDR1 SGHKS, CDR2 YYEKEE (reference sequence). CDR3 length: 16 residues. CDR3: CASSYEQGWENNEQFF. CDR3 bases: TGTGCCAGCAGTTATGAACAGGGATGGGAAAACAATGAGCAGTTCTTC.

This chain joins TRBV9 and TRBJ2-3, with 8 positions matching TRBD1. This CDR3 region has 15 residues. Germline values: CDR1 SGDLS, CDR2 YYNGEE. V gave up 5 bases and J gave up 2 bases; unmatched junction bases: 7. The CDR3 here is CASSETGVHTDTQYF. In DNA form, the CDR3 reads TGTGCCAGCAGTGAGACAGGGGTCCACACAGATACGCAGTATTTT. The whole variable domain, remainder taken from reference TRBV9 and TRBJ2-3, is DSGVTQTPKHLITATGQRVTLRCSPRSGDLSVYWYQQSLDQGLQFLIQYYNGEERAKGNILERFSAQQFPDLHSELNLSSLELGDSALYFCASSETGVHTDTQYFGPGTRLTVL.

V gene TRBV10-3 combines with J gene TRBJ2-2, with TRBD1 matching 11 bases. Germline-derived CDR1 and CDR2 are ENHRY and SYGVKD. The length of the CDR3 is 17 residues. J lost 9 bases, V lost 0 bases, and 9 bases had no gene match. The CDR3 bases are TGTGCCATCAGTGAGTCGGACAGGGGGCGTGTGTCCAGGGAGCTGTTTTTT. This gives the protein CAISESDRGRVSRELFF.

The V gene is TRBV5-4, the J gene TRBJ1-2; tentatively, D is TRBD1 (5 bases). CDR3 length: 15 residues. Germline V gene lookup returns CDR1 SGHNT and CDR2 YYREEE (reference sequence). Trimming pared 4 bases from V and 1 base from J, leaving 14 bases between. This CDR3 reads CASSDGGVRNYGYTF. The CDR3 DNA reads as TGTGCCAGCAGCGACGGAGGGGTCCGTAACTATGGCTACACCTTC.

This chain links TRBV7-6 with TRBJ2-2; 10 nucleotides agree with TRBD1. The CDR3 length is 15 residues. Losses at the gene ends were 6 bases for V and 4 bases for J; bases not matched to a gene: 5. Looked up from germline, CDR1 is SGHVS and CDR2 is FNYEAQ. The CDR3 bases are TGTGCCAGCAGACCCGGGACAGGGGCCACCGGGGAGCTGTTTTTT. Translating gives CASRPGTGATGELFF. Full variable domain (rest looked up from reference TRBV7-6 and TRBJ2-2): GAGVSQSPRYKVTKRGQDVALRCDPISGHVSLYWYRQALGQGPEFLTYFNYEAQQDKSGLPNDRFSAERPEGSISTLTIQRTEQRDSAMYRCASRPGTGATGELFFGEGSRLTVL.

The V and J genes are TRBV11-3 and TRBJ2-7; 10 positions agree with TRBD1. V dropped 1 base and J dropped 4; count of bases not matched to a gene: 1. The germline V gene has CDR1 SGHNT and CDR2 YENEEA. This CDR3 spans 14 amino acids. In nucleotides, the CDR3 is TGTGCCAGCAGCTTAGCGGGACAGGGGTACGAGCAGTACTTC. Its protein product is CASSLAGQGYEQYF.

The chain employs TRBV5-1 and TRBJ1-1; D possibly corresponds to TRBD1 (5 bases). CDR3 length equals 15 residues. Trimming took off 5 bases at V and 4 bases at J, with 18 bases between the two ends. CDR1 is SGHRS and CDR2 is YFSETQ in the germline V gene. DNA of the CDR3: TGCGCCAGCAGGCCCTTGACAGTCCAAACCACTGAAGCTTTCTTT. As protein: CASRPLTVQTTEAFF.

The V gene is TRBV5-6, the J gene TRBJ2-7; no reliable D call. CDR1 and CDR2 (germline): SGHDT, YYEEEE. The CDR3 runs 15 residues. V lost 1 base and J 0 bases, leaving 11 bases between the germline ends. The CDR3 bases are TGTGCCAGCAGCTTGTACGAGGCGATCTCCTACGAGCAGTACTTC. Translating it yields CASSLYEAISYEQYF.

This clone showed up just once. As DNA, the CDR3 is TGTGCCTGGAGTGGGACGACTAGCGGGACGTACAATGAGCAGTTCTTC. This translates into CAWSGTTSGTYNEQFF. The V and J genes are TRBV30 and TRBJ2-1; 11 nucleotides line up with TRBD2. CDR1 is GTSNPN and CDR2 is SVGIG in the germline V gene (reference sequence). The CDR3 has 16 amino acids. V shed 1 base and J 4 bases; nucleotides not matched to a gene: 6.

The J gene is TRBJ2-1, the V gene TRBV29-1, with D perhaps TRBD2 (5 bases). There are 13 residues in the CDR3. Germline V gene data show CDR1 as SQVTM and CDR2 as ANQGSEA. Trimming shortened V by 6 bases and J by 2 bases, and 11 bases separated the two germline ends. In nucleotides, the CDR3 is TGCAGCGTGCGCCTAGCCCCCTACAATGAGCAGTTCTTC. Translated: CSVRLAPYNEQFF.

The chain uses TRBV7-9 and TRBJ1-1; 9 bases align to TRBD1. This CDR3 is built from 14 residues. V gave up 5 bases and J gave up 5 bases; unmatched junction bases: 6. Germline values: CDR1 SEHNR, CDR2 FQNEAQ (reference sequence). In DNA form, the CDR3 reads TGTGCCAGCAGCGCGGGACAGGGAAGGACTGAAGCTTTCTTT. Translation gives CASSAGQGRTEAFF. The variable domain in full, with the rest retrieved from reference TRBV7-9 and TRBJ1-1, is DTGVSQNPRHKITKRGQNVTFRCDPISEHNRLYWYRQTLGQGPEFLTYFQNEAQLEKSRLLSDRFSAERPKGSFSTLEIQRTEQGDSAMYLCASSAGQGRTEAFFGQGTRLTVV.

This rearrangement joins TRBV5-3 to TRBJ2-5; 10 bases line up with TRBD1. TRBV5-3 is an ORF, with its function uncertain. The CDR3 extends over 15 amino acids. J was trimmed by 1 base and V by 6 bases; bases with no gene match: 6. CDR3 residues: CARIPGQGLQETQYF. The DNA for the CDR3 is TGTGCCAGAATTCCGGGACAGGGGCTCCAAGAGACCCAGTACTTC.

The chain joins TRBV30 to TRBJ2-2; TRBD1 agrees at 8 bases. The CDR3 loop spans 13 amino acids. Looked up from germline, CDR1 is GTSNPN and CDR2 is SVGIG (reference sequence). Trimming took 0 bases from V and 6 from J; bases not matched to a gene: 0. CDR3 coding DNA: TGTGCCTGGAGTGTACAGGGGGCCGGGGAGCTGTTTTTT. Encoded protein: CAWSVQGAGELFF.

The chain joins TRBV30 to TRBJ1-2; perhaps TRBD1 as D (6 bases). The V gene lost 2 bases and the J gene lost 4 bases, with 14 bases spanning the gap. This CDR3 has 14 amino acids. CDR1 is GTSNPN, CDR2 SVGIG, per germline (reference sequence). The CDR3 spells CAWSPGGGFYGYTF. As DNA, the CDR3 is TGTGCCTGGAGTCCTGGGGGGGGCTTCTATGGCTACACCTTC.

The V gene is TRBV6-6, the J gene TRBJ2-7; TRBD2 matches at 9 bases. The CDR3 is made up of 15 amino acids. Unmatched junction bases numbered 9, after V lost 5 bases and J lost 4 bases. Germline CDR1 is MNHNY and CDR2 is SVGAGI (reference sequence). The CDR3 region is CASSSDSGRYYEQYF. In DNA, the CDR3 is TGTGCCAGCAGTAGTGATAGCGGGAGATATTACGAGCAGTACTTC.

J is TRBJ1-6 and V is TRBV11-2; weak D call: TRBD1 (5 bases). The V gene's germline CDR1 is SGHAT and CDR2 FQNNGV. V lost 5 bases, J lost 7 bases, and 9 bases lay in between. This CDR3 has 13 amino acids. The CDR3 DNA is TGTGCCAGCAGCGGGGGGAGGAATTCACCCCTCCACTTT. As protein: CASSGGRNSPLHF.

The rearrangement joins TRBV7-3 to TRBJ2-7, with 14 bases fitting TRBD2. Trimming took 0 bases from V and 7 from J; bases not matched to a gene: 2. The CDR3 has 15 amino acids. The germline gives CDR1 SGHTA, CDR2 FQGTGA. The CDR3 bases are TGTGCCAGCAGCTTAACGGGACTAGCGGGAGATGAGCAGTACTTC. Protein: CASSLTGLAGDEQYF.

This chain uses TRBV7-9 with TRBJ1-2, with TRBD1 matching over 8 bases. V lost 8 bases, J lost 2 bases, and 7 bases stayed unmatched. This CDR3 has 14 amino acids. Germline-derived CDR1 and CDR2 are SEHNR and FQNEAQ (reference sequence). The CDR3 region has the DNA TGTGCCAGCTCACAGGGGGGATTGAACTATGGCTACACCTTC. Encoded protein: CASSQGGLNYGYTF.